Sequencing of this T cell receptor (beta chain) was carried out in a study of naive and memory T cell subsets. Study-level results: Naive repertoires, especially CD8, held a few larger clonotypes, possibly memory cells re-expressing CD45RA. Expression changes during T cell differentiation may affect RNA-based TCR counts.

The CDR3 is 15 residues long. Germline V gene lookup returns CDR1 SNHLY and CDR2 FYNNEI. Trimming cost V 10 bases and J 0 bases, with 19 bases left between them. The beta constant-region primer was an equimolar mix of two oligonucleotides covering TRBC1 and TRBC2. Ligated cDNA was amplified by four rounds of PCR with nested alpha and beta constant-region primers and SP2. TCRdb independently ran MiXCR on the UMI-ligation and nested PCR reads; one entry per CDR3 protein. The sample consists of around 100,000 distinct CDR3 sequences, more than 14% of them appearing once. A few counts support this clonotype. Antigen: not known.

Sequenced material: naive CD8+ T cells from blood. The V gene is TRBV2, the J gene TRBJ2-7; no clear D gene. This clonotype originated in a human donor in good health. The chain's CDR3 is CAIGDTRETSYEQYF. The DNA for the CDR3 is TGTGCCATCGGCGACACACGCGAAACCTCCTACGAGCAGTACTTC. The variable domain in full, completed from reference TRBV2 and TRBJ2-7, reads EPEVTQTPSHQVTQMGQEVILRCVPISNHLYFYWYRQILGQKVEFLVSFYNNEISEKSEIFDDQFSVERPDGSNFTLKIRSTKLEDSAMYFCAIGDTRETSYEQYFGPGTRLTVT.